This T cell receptor (beta chain) was identified during a study of shared clonotypes between healthy human individuals. Background on the study: Three plates each covered CD4 naive and memory; CD8 naive two, CD8 memory one.

The data were produced by immunoSEQ multiplex PCR, yet TCRdb's version contains in-frame clones alone and is incomplete. The sample contains fewer than 3 million clones, around 93% of which appear only once. The CDR3 loop spans 15 amino acids. J gave up 5 bases and V 2 bases, and 3 bases lay outside the gene matches. Germline V gene data show CDR1 as MNHNY and CDR2 as SVGAGI (reference sequence). This clonotype originated in a man between 18 and 35 years old in good health. Some clones in this sample may be carry-over from other donors' samples. Sequenced: naive CD4+ T cells from PBMCs. Subset described: CD45RA+ positively selected. The gene calls are TRBV6-6 and TRBJ2-5; TRBD2 agrees at 12 bases. CDR3 sequence: CASSYRLAGGETQYF. The CDR3 region has the DNA TGTGCCAGCAGTTACCGGCTAGCGGGAGGGGAGACCCAGTACTTC.